This TCR beta chain originates from a study of prognosis after radiotherapy for stage I lung cancer listed by TCRdb under 2021. Regarding the research as a whole: Between early 2018 and January 2019, 15 to 20 patients with stage I NSCLC were enrolled in Nanjing, China. Roughly 5 patients had oligometastatic NSCLC after surgical resection of the primary tumor, and over eleven had newly diagnosed primary stage I lung tumors. All patients were regarded as medically inoperable, because of comorbidities in more than 10 patients and refusal of surgery in roughly seven patients. The cohort comprised fewer than 15 men and about 6 women with a median age of 74.5 years, ranging from roughly 53 to 85 years. About 12 patients had adenocarcinoma and seven had squamous cell carcinoma as the tumor histology. Using image-guided IMRT or VMAT, SBRT was delivered in 3 to 5 fractions at a biologically effective dose of at least 100 Gy. In every patient, SBRT was given without any concurrent therapy. Distant metastases were developed by four of the 19 patients after SBRT, at a median of 7 months, whereas no significant progression was observed in the other 15 patients. This study profiled peripheral blood TCR beta repertoires from stage I NSCLC patients before and after stereotactic body radiotherapy and linked the repertoires to distant failure. A total of about 38 blood samples from about 19 patients were sequenced, with one sample obtained before and one obtained after SBRT for each patient. Summary of the overall study and its limitations: All reported P values were unadjusted for multiple comparisons. Limitations of the study included a small cohort and short follow-up, and the study findings need independent validation. Post-SBRT Shannon entropy and its change from baseline were lower in patients who developed distant metastases; baseline Shannon entropy was not associated with metastases. No determination of tumor specificity was made for expanded TCR clones. TRBV and TRBJ usage frequencies reportedly differed by metastasis status, in two V genes at baseline and in roughly 9 V and two J genes after SBRT. After SBRT, the number of unique TCR clones decreased (median about 10,000 before versus some 6,900 after; Wilcoxon paired P=0.011).

This clonotype was counted many times. Its antigen is unknown. One base away there is no much larger clone; base qualities are not given. V lost 8 bases and J lost 3 bases; the stretch between them is 10 bases long. Looking up the germline V gene yields CDR1 MDHEN and CDR2 SYDVKM. Including the terminal cysteine and phenylalanine, the CDR3 comprises 13 residues. The sequence is cut down to CDR3 DNA, 39 bases in frame from base 1. All patients had node-negative disease on CT and PET/CT, and none had a history of other malignancies or prior chemotherapy or radiotherapy. At each of two time points, around 6 milliliters of peripheral venous blood were collected into EDTA tubes. PBMCs were isolated by Ficoll-Paque Plus density-gradient centrifugation. Right after collection, samples were kept at -80 degrees C until analysis. Two rounds of multiplex PCR on genomic DNA were used to amplify the TCR beta CDR3 region. The first PCR round used primers specific to each TRBV and TRBJ gene, and the primer sequences were filed in Chinese patent CN105087789A. The second PCR round used universal primers. The Roche High Pure PCR Template Preparation Kit was used to extract genomic DNA from frozen PBMCs. Libraries were sequenced paired-end with 151 bp reads on an Illumina HiSeq 3000. For the original study's pipeline: CutAdapt was used to discard raw reads that did not contain the multiplex PCR primer sequences. Using PEAR, the high-quality paired reads were merged into contigs. TRB V, D and J gene segments were assigned to each contig with MiXCR by alignment to reference sequences. To remove sequencing errors, CDR3 sequences were clustered according to base quality and sequence similarity. Diversity was measured as Shannon entropy normalized by the natural log of productive TCR sequence number. Clonality was defined as one minus Shannon entropy divided by the natural log of the number of unique clonotypes. The Youden index of ROC curves was used to select progression-free survival cut-offs for repertoire metrics, and analyses were performed in R 3.5.3. TCRdb reworked the public reads: Q25 trimming with fastp, MiXCR clone assembly, productive beta chains retained. Records with the same CDR3 protein are collapsed into one entry carrying the most frequent genes and DNA. TCRdb's processing, not the study's, gives the V and J calls here. Across this sample there are some 38,000 distinct CDR3 sequences, with approximately 25% seen only once. The ten largest clones represent 25% to 30% of the sample.

The sequence is built from TRBV28 and TRBJ1-4, with the D gene uncertain. The TCR sequence derives from a donor over 45 with non-small cell lung cancer. Sequences were derived from PBMCs, sampled before or after stereotactic body radiation therapy (not recorded which). This receptor has the CDR3 CASHEVANEKLFF. Read as DNA, the sequence is TGTGCCAGCCATGAAGTAGCTAATGAAAAACTGTTTTTT.